This T cell receptor (beta chain) is from a study of T cells in women clearing cervical HPV infection (dated 2018 in TCRdb). Notes on the research overall: The cases were 25 to 30 women with histologically confirmed HPV16-related CIN3 or worse, and 2 of these cases were invasive cancers. Controls were around 24 women whose single incident HPV16 infection cleared within 12 months without precancer or cancer developing. Case blood was taken at the visit when the lesion was first identified, whereas control blood was taken when infection was no longer detected. Among cases, blood sampling came a median of roughly 150 days after lesion detection, with an interquartile range of about 80 to 220 days. Since HLA typing was available for only a few women, HLA type could not be ruled out as a confounder. An exploratory proof-of-principle case-control study, nested within the Guanacaste HPV Natural History Study in Costa Rica, was conducted to compare TCR repertoires across cervical HPV16 outcomes. Cases and controls were matched on age within five years and on year of sample collection. Cases had a median age of almost 35 years and controls had a median age of about 41, with no significant differences in baseline characteristics. In the parent cohort, 10,000 to 11,000 women aged 18 or older were enrolled in Guanacaste, Costa Rica, during about 1992 to 1994 and then followed for around seven years. As quality controls, five blinded duplicates were added to each group, bringing the total to roughly 60 samples made up of approximately 50 participants and 10 or so replicates. What the work shows at the level of the full study, not this receptor alone: Random forest classifiers combining richness and V gene abundances distinguished cases from controls with an estimated AUC of just under 0.85. CIN3+ cases had significantly higher TCR repertoire richness than controls across sequencing depths, but evenness did not differ between the groups. The cross-sectional design could not show whether the associations came before the infection or were a result of it, and neither effector/memory subsets nor HPV-specific T cells were isolated. TRBV6-7 relative abundance was lower in cases than in controls (roughly 0.11% versus 0.16%; Bonferroni P = 0.0008). Because the number of T cells in each sample was unknown, differences in richness could reflect differing T-cell content rather than repertoire biology.

The CDR3, from cysteine to phenylalanine, totals 15 residues. Shown are 36 bases from within the CDR3, in frame from base 1. Cut back by 6 bases and 0 bases, the V and J ends lie 15 bases apart. As to this clone: This receptor's antigen is unknown. The sequence runs out 3 residues before the end of the CDR3; the remainder is reconstructed from the germline J gene.

TCR beta CDR3 regions were amplified by multiplex PCR from an average of roughly 1,200 ng genomic DNA per sample using the immunoSEQ assay. The assay corrected primer bias using a complete synthetic TCR repertoire to establish an amplification baseline. Amplicons were sequenced on the Illumina platform. As for the original processing: Sequence errors were corrected by clustering with frequency ratios and a modified nearest-neighbor algorithm, and the sequences were then analyzed in the immunoSEQ Analyzer using IMGT gene definitions. TCR richness and evenness were averaged over 20 rarefaction repeats at each rarefaction depth, excluding samples with fewer sequences than the depth. V, D and J gene relative abundances were compared between groups with Wilcoxon rank sum tests, applying FDR correction. An intraclass correlation of around 96% for TCR richness and an average of about 77% across approximately 63 gene segments were obtained from the blinded duplicates. TCRdb took this table from immuneACCESS and kept in-frame rearrangements with V and J called. Such tables lack part of the clones; where checked against another copy, unresolved V genes explain under half of the gap, and the rest is unexplained. V and J calls and clone size follow that table, whereas D and trimming were derived from the DNA. The table held for this sample gives about 23,000 clones. The ten top clones hold around 22% of the sample.

Every participant had a single incident cervical HPV16 infection, and women with prevalent HPV16 infections were excluded. Cervical HPV DNA was detected with MY09/MY11 PCR, and genotyping was done by dot-blot hybridization. Approximately 16 mL of heparinized blood were centrifuged, and the buffy coat was aliquoted, frozen at -30°C, then stored at -80°C. QIAGEN kits were used to extract genomic DNA from buffy coat specimens. The chain uses TRBV12-3 or TRBV12-4 and TRBJ2-7; TRBD1 could be the D gene, as 6 bases match. The source of this sequence is a woman between 18 and 70 years old with a cervical HPV16 infection that either progressed to CIN3+ or cleared (not recorded which). The sequencing input was blood buffy coat. The CDR3 amino acid sequence is: CASSTDRQSSYEQYF. The covered CDR3 bases are TGTGCCAGCAGCACCGACAGGCAAAGCTCCTACGAG.